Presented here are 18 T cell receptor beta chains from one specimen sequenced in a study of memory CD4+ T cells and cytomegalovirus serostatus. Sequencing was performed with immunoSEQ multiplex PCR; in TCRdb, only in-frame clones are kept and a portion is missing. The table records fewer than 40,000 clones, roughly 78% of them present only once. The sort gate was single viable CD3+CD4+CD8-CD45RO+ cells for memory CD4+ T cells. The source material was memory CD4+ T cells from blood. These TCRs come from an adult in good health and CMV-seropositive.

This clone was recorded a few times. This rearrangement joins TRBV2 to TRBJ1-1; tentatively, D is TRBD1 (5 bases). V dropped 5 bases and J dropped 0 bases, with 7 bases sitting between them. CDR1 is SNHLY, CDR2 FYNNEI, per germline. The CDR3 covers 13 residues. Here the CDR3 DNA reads TGTGCCAGCAGTCTACAGGTGAACACTGAAGCTTTCTTT. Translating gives CASSLQVNTEAFF. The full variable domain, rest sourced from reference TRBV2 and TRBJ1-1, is EPEVTQTPSHQVTQMGQEVILRCVPISNHLYFYWYRQILGQKVEFLVSFYNNEISEKSEIFDDQFSVERPDGSNFTLKIRSTKLEDSAMYFCASSLQVNTEAFFGQGTRLTVV.

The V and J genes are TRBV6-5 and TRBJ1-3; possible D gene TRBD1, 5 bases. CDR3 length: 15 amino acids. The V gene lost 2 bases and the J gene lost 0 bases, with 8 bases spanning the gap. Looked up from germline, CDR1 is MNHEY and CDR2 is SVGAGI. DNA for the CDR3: TGTGCCAGCAGTTACCGGGGCCGCTCTGGAAACACCATATATTTT. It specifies CASSYRGRSGNTIYF.

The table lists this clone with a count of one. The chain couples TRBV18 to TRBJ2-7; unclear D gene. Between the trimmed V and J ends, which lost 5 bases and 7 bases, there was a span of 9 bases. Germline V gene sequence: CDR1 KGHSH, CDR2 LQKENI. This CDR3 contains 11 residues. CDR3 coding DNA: TGTGCCAGCTCAGCAGCAGGAGAGCAGTACTTC. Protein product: CASSAAGEQYF. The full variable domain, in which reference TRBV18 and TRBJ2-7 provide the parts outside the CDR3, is NAGVMQNPRHLVRRRGQEARLRCSPMKGHSHVYWYRQLPEEGLKFMVYLQKENIIDESGMPKERFSAEFPKEGPSILRIQQVVRGDSAAYFCASSAAGEQYFGPGTRLTVT.

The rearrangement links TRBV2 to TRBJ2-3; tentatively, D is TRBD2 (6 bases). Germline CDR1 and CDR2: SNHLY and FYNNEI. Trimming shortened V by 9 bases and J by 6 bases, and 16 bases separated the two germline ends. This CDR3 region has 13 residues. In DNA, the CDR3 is TGTGCCAGAGGTAGGGAGGTTCGCGATACGCAGTATTTT. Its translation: CARGREVRDTQYF.

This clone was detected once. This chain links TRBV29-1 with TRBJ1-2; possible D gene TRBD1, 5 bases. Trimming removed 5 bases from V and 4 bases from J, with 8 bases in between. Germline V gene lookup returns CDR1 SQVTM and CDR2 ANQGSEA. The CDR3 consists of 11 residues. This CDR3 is CSVNQGYGYTF. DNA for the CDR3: TGCAGCGTTAATCAGGGCTATGGCTACACCTTC.

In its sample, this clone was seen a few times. The CDR3 loop reads CASSQDPYNSPLHF. CDR3 nucleotides: TGCGCCAGCAGCCAAGACCCATATAATTCACCCCTCCACTTT. This chain links TRBV4-3 with TRBJ1-6, with unresolved D. The CDR3 has 14 amino acids. CDR1 LGHNA and CDR2 YSLEER come from the germline V gene. The V end was cut by 0 bases, the J end by 4 bases, with 4 bases between.

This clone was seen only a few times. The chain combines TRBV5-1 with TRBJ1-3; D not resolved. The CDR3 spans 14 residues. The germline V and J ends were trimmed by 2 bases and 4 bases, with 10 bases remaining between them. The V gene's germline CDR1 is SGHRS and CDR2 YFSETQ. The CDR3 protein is CASSLSGSGNTIYF. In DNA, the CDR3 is TGCGCCAGCAGCTTATCGGGCAGCGGAAACACCATATATTTT.

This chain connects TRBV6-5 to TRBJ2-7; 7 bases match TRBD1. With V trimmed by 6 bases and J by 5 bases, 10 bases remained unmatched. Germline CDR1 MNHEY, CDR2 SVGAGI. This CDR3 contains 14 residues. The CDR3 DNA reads TGTGCCAGCAGCCGACGACAGGGAGTCAACGAGCAGTACTTC. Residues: CASSRRQGVNEQYF.

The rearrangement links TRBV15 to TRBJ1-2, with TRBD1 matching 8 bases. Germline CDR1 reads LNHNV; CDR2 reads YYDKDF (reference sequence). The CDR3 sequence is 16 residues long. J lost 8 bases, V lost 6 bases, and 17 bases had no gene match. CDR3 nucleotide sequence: TGTGCCACCAGAGGCAGGGGGCGTGGGGGTCGGTGGGGCTACACCTTC. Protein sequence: CATRGRGRGGRWGYTF.

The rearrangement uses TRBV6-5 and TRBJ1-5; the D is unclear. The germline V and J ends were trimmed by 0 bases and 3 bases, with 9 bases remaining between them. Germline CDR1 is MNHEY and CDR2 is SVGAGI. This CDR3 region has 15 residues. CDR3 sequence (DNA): TGTGCCAGCAGTTACTCAACGGGTCCCAATCAGCCCCAGCATTTT. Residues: CASSYSTGPNQPQHF.

CDR3 DNA sequence: TGCGCCAGCAGCCCATCAGGTGATTCACCCCTCCACTTT. This codes for CASSPSGDSPLHF. The chain uses TRBV5-1 and TRBJ1-6; D is unresolved. The CDR3 sequence is 13 residues long. Per the germline V gene, CDR1 is SGHRS and CDR2 is YFSETQ. Trimming took off 4 bases at V and 8 bases at J, with 10 bases between the two ends. The full variable domain, rest sourced from reference TRBV5-1 and TRBJ1-6, is KAGVTQTPRYLIKTRGQQVTLSCSPISGHRSVSWYQQTPGQGLQFLFEYFSETQRNKGNFPGRFSGRQFSNSRSEMNVSTLELGDSALYLCASSPSGDSPLHFGNGTRLTVT.

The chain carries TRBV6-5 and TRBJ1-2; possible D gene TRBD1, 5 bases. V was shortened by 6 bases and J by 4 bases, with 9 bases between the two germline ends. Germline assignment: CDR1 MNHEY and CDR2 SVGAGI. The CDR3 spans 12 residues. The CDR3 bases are TGTGCCAGCAGCCCGAGGGGCTATGGCTACACCTTC. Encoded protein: CASSPRGYGYTF.

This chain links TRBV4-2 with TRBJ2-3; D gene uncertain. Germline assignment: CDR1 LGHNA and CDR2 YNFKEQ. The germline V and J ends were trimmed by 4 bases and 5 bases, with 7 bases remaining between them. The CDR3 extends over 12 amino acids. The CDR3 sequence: CASSLTRDTQYF. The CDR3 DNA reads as TGTGCCAGCAGCCTGACGAGAGATACGCAGTATTTT.

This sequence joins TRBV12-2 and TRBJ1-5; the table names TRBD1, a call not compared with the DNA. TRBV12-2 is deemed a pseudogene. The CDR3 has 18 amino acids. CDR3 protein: CASRLARPGQGAMEPQHF. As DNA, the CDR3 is TGTGCAAGTCGCTTAGCGAGACCGGGACAGGGGGCCATGGAGCCCCAGCATTTT.

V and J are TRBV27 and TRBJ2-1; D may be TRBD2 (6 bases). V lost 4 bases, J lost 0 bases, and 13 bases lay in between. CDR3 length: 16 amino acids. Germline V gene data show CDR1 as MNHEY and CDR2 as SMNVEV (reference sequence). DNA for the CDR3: TGTGCCAGCAGTTCGCAGCGGAGGGGCTCCTACAATGAGCAGTTCTTC. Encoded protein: CASSSQRRGSYNEQFF.

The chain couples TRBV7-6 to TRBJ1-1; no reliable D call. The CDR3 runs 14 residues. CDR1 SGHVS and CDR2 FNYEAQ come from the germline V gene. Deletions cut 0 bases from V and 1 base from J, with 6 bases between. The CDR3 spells CASSLAWENTEAFF. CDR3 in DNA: TGTGCCAGCAGCTTAGCGTGGGAGAACACTGAAGCTTTCTTT.

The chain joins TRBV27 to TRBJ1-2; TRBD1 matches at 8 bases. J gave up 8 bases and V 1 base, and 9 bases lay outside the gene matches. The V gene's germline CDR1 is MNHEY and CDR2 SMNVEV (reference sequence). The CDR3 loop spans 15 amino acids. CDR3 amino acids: CASSLLPDRGGGYTF. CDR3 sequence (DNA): TGTGCCAGCAGTTTATTGCCCGACAGGGGAGGGGGCTACACCTTC.

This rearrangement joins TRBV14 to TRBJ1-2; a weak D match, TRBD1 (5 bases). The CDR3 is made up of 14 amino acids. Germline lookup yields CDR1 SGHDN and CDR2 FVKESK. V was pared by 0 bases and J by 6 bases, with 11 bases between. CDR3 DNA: TGTGCCAGCAGCCAAGATGGTCAGGGCGATGGCTACACCTTC. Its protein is CASSQDGQGDGYTF.